The clone carrying this T cell receptor (beta chain) came up many times. TCRdb's copy holds only in-frame clones and misses some; the assay was immunoSEQ multiplex PCR. The table lists fewer than 200,000 clones, roughly 86% of them singletons, with around 7.6% in the top ten. J was trimmed by 1 base and V by 8 bases; bases with no gene match: 7. The germline V gene has CDR1 SNHLY and CDR2 FYNNEI. The CDR3 extends over 14 amino acids. This entry is derived from a study of blood T cell repertoires in COVID-19. This sequence joins TRBV2 and TRBJ2-5; 7 nucleotides line up with TRBD1. The specimen was peripheral blood. The clonotype comes from a man aged 35 to 55 who had recovered from COVID-19. The CDR3 reads CASRRRDSQETQYF. CDR3 nucleotides: TGTGCCAGCCGACGAAGGGACAGCCAAGAGACCCAGTACTTC.